This entry lists 15 T cell receptor beta chains sequenced from one sample in a study of prognosis after radiotherapy for stage I lung cancer. By two-round multiplex PCR, the TCR beta CDR3 was amplified from genomic DNA. First-round PCR amplification was performed with primers specific to each TRBV and TRBJ gene. TCRdb reprocessed the multiplex PCR reads with MiXCR, giving one entry per CDR3 protein. The table has roughly 30,000 distinct CDR3 sequences, about 34% seen once. The sample was PBMCs, taken before or after stereotactic body radiation therapy (not recorded which). Every receptor here comes from a donor aged 50 or older with non-small cell lung cancer.

In this sample, this clonotype turned up many times. V is TRBV6-5 and J is TRBJ1-3, with D unresolved. With 2 bases removed from V and 0 bases from J, the gap between germline ends came to 5 bases. The CDR3 runs to 14 residues. The germline V gene has CDR1 MNHEY and CDR2 SVGAGI. The CDR3 protein is CASSYITSGNTIYF. The CDR3 DNA sequence: TGTGCCAGCAGTTACATCACCTCTGGAAACACCATATATTTT.

This clonotype has just one count. Since a far larger clone is one base different, this is likely a read error. This rearrangement joins TRBV6-4 to TRBJ1-3; no clear D gene. The CDR3 loop spans 15 amino acids. Germline V CDR1 and CDR2: MRHNA, SNTAGT. The V and J ends lost 6 bases and 3 bases respectively, with 15 bases between them. The CDR3 reads CASSRPLKSGNTIYF. In DNA, the CDR3 is TGTGCCAGCAGCCGCCCTCTAAAGAGTGGAAACACCATATATTTT.

This clonotype was counted ten times or more. The J gene is TRBJ2-3, the V gene TRBV9; D may be TRBD1 (6 bases). V was cut by 3 bases and J by 4 bases, with 18 bases left in between. The germline V gene encodes CDR1 SGDLS and CDR2 YYNGEE. The CDR3 contains 16 residues. In DNA, the CDR3 is TGTGCCAGCAGCGCTTCAGGGGCCCACGAGTCAGATACGCAGTATTTT. It encodes CASSASGAHESDTQYF.

This clonotype was found many times. V is TRBV30 and J is TRBJ1-2; 7 bases are a match to TRBD1. After removal of 7 bases from V and 2 bases from J, the junction contained 7 bases not matched to a gene. The CDR3 is 13 amino acids. CDR1 is GTSNPN, CDR2 SVGIG, per germline (reference sequence). The CDR3: CAYTGQQNYGYTF. DNA of the CDR3: TGTGCCTACACGGGACAGCAAAACTATGGCTACACCTTC.

This clonotype was detected ten times or more. The rearrangement links TRBV10-3 to TRBJ2-1; D might be TRBD2 (6 bases). This CDR3 comprises 16 residues. Trimming shortened V by 2 bases and J by 1 base, and 12 bases separated the two germline ends. Looked up from germline, CDR1 is ENHRY and CDR2 is SYGVKD. In DNA form, the CDR3 reads TGTGCCATCAGTGAGGGCAGTGCGGGGTCCTACAATGAGCAGTTCTTC. This sequence encodes CAISEGSAGSYNEQFF.

A note on this clonotype: Given a much more abundant clone one base away, this may be a read error. The rearrangement joins TRBV11-2 to TRBJ2-4; 10 bases align to TRBD2. The J segment lost 3 bases and the V segment lost 4 bases, leaving 6 bases of the junction unmatched. Germline CDR1 and CDR2: SGHAT and FQNNGV. The CDR3 runs to 16 residues. The CDR3 nucleotides read TGTGCCAGCAGCTACACTAGCGGGGTGGGCAAAAACATTCAGTACTTC. Amino acids: CASSYTSGVGKNIQYF.

Ten or more counts support this clonotype. Mismatch with germline at one junction end may stem from a read error. The V and J genes are TRBV7-7 and TRBJ2-5, with 10 bases matching TRBD1. This CDR3 comprises 15 residues. The V gene's germline CDR1 is SSHAT and CDR2 FNYEAQ (reference sequence). The chain's CDR3 is CASSQQPGQGETQYF. CDR3 bases: TGTGCTAGCAGCCAACAACCGGGACAGGGGGAGACCCAGTACTTC. Combining the CDR3 with reference TRBV7-7 and TRBJ2-5 gives the whole variable domain GAGVSQSPRYKVTKRGQDVTLRCDPISSHATLYWYQQALGQGPEFLTYFNYEAQPDKSGLPSDRFSAERPEGSISTLTIQRTEQRDSAMYRCASSQQPGQGETQYFGPGTRLLVL.

This clonotype was detected many times. At one end, the junction sequence differs from germline, possibly due to a read error. The chain links TRBV6-2 or TRBV6-3 to TRBJ2-3; tentative D call: TRBD2 (6 bases). Germline values: CDR1 MNHEY, CDR2 SVGEGT. The CDR3 consists of 9 residues. DNA of the CDR3: TGTGCCAGCAGTGATGCGGGACCTTTT. This translates into CASSDAGPF.

This clonotype came up many times. The chain recombines TRBV4-1 with TRBJ2-5, with 8 bases matching TRBD2. The V gene end was trimmed by 0 bases and the J gene end by 1 base; junction bases not matched to a gene: 1. CDR3 length: 15 amino acids. Germline V lookup: CDR1 MGHRA, CDR2 YSYEKL. The CDR3 coding sequence is TGCGCCAGCAGCCAAGATCGGGGGGGCCAAGAGACCCAGTACTTC. Its translation is CASSQDRGGQETQYF.

This clonotype was observed many times. The CDR3 reads CASSLDQYEQYF. The CDR3 DNA reads TGTGCCAGCAGCTTGGACCAGTACGAGCAGTACTTC. The chain uses TRBV5-5 and TRBJ2-7; D ambiguous. CDR3 size: 12 residues. Germline V lookup: CDR1 SGHKS, CDR2 YYEKEE (reference sequence). The V gene lost 0 bases and the J gene lost 4 bases, with 5 bases spanning the gap.

In regard to this clonotype: This likely traces to a read error, being one base from a far larger clone. The rearrangement joins TRBV6-2 or TRBV6-3 to TRBJ2-3, with 8 bases matching TRBD2. The length of the CDR3 is 17 residues. Germline CDR1 and CDR2: MNHEY and SVGEGT. V lost 5 bases and J lost 1; bases outside the gene matches: 11. For the CDR3, the DNA is TGTGCCAGCAGTCTTCCCCTCAAAGCGGGGGGCACAGATACGCAGTATTTT. Translating it yields CASSLPLKAGGTDTQYF.

This clonotype was observed many times. The chain recombines TRBV6-2 or TRBV6-3 with TRBJ2-3; D perhaps matches TRBD1 (6 bases). Germline CDR1 MNHEY, CDR2 SVGEGT. This CDR3 comprises 14 residues. Trimming left V 6 bases short and J 0 bases short, with 10 bases between. The chain's CDR3 is CASRSGASTDTQYF. In DNA form, the CDR3 reads TGTGCCAGCAGGTCAGGGGCGAGCACAGATACGCAGTATTTT.

A remark on this clonotype: Sequence at one end of the junction differs from germline and may be a read error. The rearrangement uses TRBV6-2 or TRBV6-3 and TRBJ2-5; TRBD2 matches at 9 bases. Germline CDR1 MNHEY, CDR2 SVGEGT. This CDR3 contains 16 residues. The CDR3 region has the DNA TGTGCCAGCAGGCAGCCTGGACTAGCGTGGGGAGAGACCCAGTACTTT. Its translation is CASRQPGLAWGETQYF.

The genes are TRBV7-9 and TRBJ1-6; D gene uncertain. Trimming pared 0 bases from V and 15 bases from J, leaving 9 bases between. Germline V gene data show CDR1 as SEHNR and CDR2 as FQNEAQ (reference sequence). The CDR3 is 12 amino acids. CDR3 bases: TGTGCCAGCAGCTTAGCGGGGAATGACCTCCACTTT. This encodes CASSLAGNDLHF. The whole variable domain, filled in from reference TRBV7-9 and TRBJ1-6, reads DTGVSQNPRHKITKRGQNVTFRCDPISEHNRLYWYRQTLGQGPEFLTYFQNEAQLEKSRLLSDRFSAERPKGSFSTLEIQRTEQGDSAMYLCASSLAGNDLHFGNGTRLTVT.

This clonotype was counted a few times. The chain combines TRBV19 with TRBJ1-1; TRBD1 agrees at 11 bases. The length of the CDR3 is 14 residues. Trimming at V came to 3 bases and at J to 4 bases, leaving 1 base not matched to a gene. The germline V gene has CDR1 LNHDA and CDR2 SQIVND (reference sequence). DNA of the CDR3: TGTGCCAGTAGTATGGACAGGGGGCCCACTGAAGCTTTCTTT. It translates to CASSMDRGPTEAFF.